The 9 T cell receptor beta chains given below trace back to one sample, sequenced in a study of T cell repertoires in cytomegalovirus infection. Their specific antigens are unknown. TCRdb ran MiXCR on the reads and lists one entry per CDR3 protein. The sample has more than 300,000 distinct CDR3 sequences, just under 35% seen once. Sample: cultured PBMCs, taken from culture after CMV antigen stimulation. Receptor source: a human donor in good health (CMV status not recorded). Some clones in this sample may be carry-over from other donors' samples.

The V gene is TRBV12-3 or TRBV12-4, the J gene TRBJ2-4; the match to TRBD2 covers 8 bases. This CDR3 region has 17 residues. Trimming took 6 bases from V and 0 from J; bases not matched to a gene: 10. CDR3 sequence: CASSLGRVTEAKNIQYF. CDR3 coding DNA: TGTGCCAGCAGCCTCGGGAGGGTAACGGAAGCCAAAAACATTCAGTACTTC.

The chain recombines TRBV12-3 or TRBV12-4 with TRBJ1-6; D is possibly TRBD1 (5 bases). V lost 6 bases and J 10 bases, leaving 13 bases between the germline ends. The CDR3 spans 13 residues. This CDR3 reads CASRMIRDSPLHF. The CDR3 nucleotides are TGTGCCAGCAGGATGATCAGGGACTCACCCCTCCACTTT.

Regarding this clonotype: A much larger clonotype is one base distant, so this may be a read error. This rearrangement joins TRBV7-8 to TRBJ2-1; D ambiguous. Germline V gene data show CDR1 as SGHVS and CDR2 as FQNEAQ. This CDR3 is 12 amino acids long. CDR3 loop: CASGLVNNEQFF. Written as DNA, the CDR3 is TGTGCCAGCGGCTTAGTCAACAATGAGCAGTTCTTC.

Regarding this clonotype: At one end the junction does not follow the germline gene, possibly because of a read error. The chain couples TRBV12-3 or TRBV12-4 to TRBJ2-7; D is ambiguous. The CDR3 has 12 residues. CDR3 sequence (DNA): TGTGTCAGCAGTTCTCAGTATTACGAGCAGTACTTC. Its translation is CVSSSQYYEQYF.

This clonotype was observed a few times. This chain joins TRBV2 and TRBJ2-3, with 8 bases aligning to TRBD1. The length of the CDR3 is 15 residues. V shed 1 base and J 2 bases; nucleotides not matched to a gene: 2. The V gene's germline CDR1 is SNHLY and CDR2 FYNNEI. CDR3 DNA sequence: TGTGCCAGCAGTGAAGGGCAGGGGGCCACAGATACGCAGTATTTT. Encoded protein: CASSEGQGATDTQYF. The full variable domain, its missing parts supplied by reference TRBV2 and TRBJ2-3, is EPEVTQTPSHQVTQMGQEVILRCVPISNHLYFYWYRQILGQKVEFLVSFYNNEISEKSEIFDDQFSVERPDGSNFTLKIRSTKLEDSAMYFCASSEGQGATDTQYFGPGTRLTVL.

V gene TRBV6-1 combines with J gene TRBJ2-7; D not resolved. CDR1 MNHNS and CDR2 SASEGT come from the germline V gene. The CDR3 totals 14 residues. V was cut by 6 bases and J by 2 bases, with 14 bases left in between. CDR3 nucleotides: TGTGCCAGCAGAATGGTTACGGTTACCTACGAGCAGTACTTC. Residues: CASRMVTVTYEQYF.

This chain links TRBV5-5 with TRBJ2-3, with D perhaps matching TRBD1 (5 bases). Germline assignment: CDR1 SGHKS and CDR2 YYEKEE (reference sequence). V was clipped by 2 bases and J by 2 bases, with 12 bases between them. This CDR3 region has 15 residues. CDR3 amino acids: CASSFRQGYTDTQYF. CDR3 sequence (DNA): TGTGCCAGCAGCTTCCGGCAGGGCTACACAGATACGCAGTATTTT.

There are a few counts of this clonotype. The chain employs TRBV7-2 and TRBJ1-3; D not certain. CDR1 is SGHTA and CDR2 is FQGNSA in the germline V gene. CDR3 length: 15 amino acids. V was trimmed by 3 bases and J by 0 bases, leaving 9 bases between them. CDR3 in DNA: TGTGCCAGCAGCTTGGAGGGAGACTCTGGAAACACCATATATTTT. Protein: CASSLEGDSGNTIYF.

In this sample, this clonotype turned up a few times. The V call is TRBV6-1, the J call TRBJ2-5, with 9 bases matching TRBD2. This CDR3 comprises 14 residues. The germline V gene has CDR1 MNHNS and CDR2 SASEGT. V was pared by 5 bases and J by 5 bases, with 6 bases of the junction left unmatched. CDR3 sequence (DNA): TGTGCCAGCAGTCCAAGCGGGAGGAGTGAGACCCAGTACTTC. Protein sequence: CASSPSGRSETQYF.